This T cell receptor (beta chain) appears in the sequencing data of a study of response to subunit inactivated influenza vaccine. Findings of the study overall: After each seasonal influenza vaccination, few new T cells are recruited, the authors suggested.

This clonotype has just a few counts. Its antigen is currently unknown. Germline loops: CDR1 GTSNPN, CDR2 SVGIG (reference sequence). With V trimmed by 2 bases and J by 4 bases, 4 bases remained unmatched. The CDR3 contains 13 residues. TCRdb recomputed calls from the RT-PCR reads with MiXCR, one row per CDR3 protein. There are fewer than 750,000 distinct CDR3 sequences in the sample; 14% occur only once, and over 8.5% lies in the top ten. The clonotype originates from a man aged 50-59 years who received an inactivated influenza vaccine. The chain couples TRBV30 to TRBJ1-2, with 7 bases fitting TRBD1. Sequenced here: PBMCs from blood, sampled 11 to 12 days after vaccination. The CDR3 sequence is CAWSLGTVYGYTF. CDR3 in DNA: TGTGCCTGGAGTCTCGGGACAGTCTATGGCTACACCTTC. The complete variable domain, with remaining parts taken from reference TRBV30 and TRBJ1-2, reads SQTIHQWPATLVQPVGSPLSLECTVEGTSNPNLYWYRQAAGRGLQLLFYSVGIGQISSEVPQNLSASRPQDRQFILSSKKLLLSDSGFYLCAWSLGTVYGYTFGSGTRLTVV.